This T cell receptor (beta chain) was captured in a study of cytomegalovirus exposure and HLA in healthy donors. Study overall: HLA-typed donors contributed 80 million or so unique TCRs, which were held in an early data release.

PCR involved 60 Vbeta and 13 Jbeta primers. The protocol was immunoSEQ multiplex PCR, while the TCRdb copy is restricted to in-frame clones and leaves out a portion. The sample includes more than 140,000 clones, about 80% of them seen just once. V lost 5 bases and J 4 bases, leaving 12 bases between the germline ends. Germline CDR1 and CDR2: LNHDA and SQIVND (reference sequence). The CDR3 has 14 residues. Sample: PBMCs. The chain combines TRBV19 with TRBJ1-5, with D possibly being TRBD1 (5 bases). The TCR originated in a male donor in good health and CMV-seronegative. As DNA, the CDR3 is TGTGCCAGTAGTCCACGGGAGGGGAATCAGCCCCAGCATTTT. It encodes CASSPREGNQPQHF.